Each of the 32 T cell receptor beta chains below was sequenced from the same sample in a study of control samples from healthy donors and cancer patients. The protocol was immunoSEQ multiplex PCR, while the TCRdb copy is restricted to in-frame clones and leaves out a portion. The sample shows some 130,000 clones, roughly 92% of them seen only once. Material: blood. The receptors come from a man younger than 35 in good health.

The chain combines TRBV27 with TRBJ1-5, with D unclear. CDR3 length: 12 residues. Per germline, CDR1 MNHEY and CDR2 SMNVEV (reference sequence). V gave up 8 bases and J gave up 9 bases, with 14 bases separating them. CDR3 residues: CASRGTTGPQHF. CDR3 DNA sequence: TGTGCCAGCCGGGGAACGACTGGGCCCCAGCATTTT.

A single count supports this clone. The chain combines TRBV6-4 with TRBJ1-2, with a possible D match to TRBD1 (6 bases). Germline lookup yields CDR1 MRHNA and CDR2 SNTAGT. Trimming took off 4 bases at V and 0 bases at J, with 12 bases between the two ends. CDR3 length: 15 amino acids. The CDR3 bases are TGTGCCAGCAGTGCAGGACCAGGGGCTAACTATGGCTACACCTTC. The encoded protein is CASSAGPGANYGYTF.

This clone was seen a single time. In DNA, the CDR3 is TGTGCCAGCAGTTACTCAAGGCGGGGGGCGCCCTACGAGCAGTACTTC. Translating it yields CASSYSRRGAPYEQYF. This chain uses TRBV6-2 or TRBV6-3 with TRBJ2-7; 8 bases fit TRBD2. V lost 0 bases to trimming and J lost 2 bases; unmatched junction nucleotides: 6. CDR3 length: 16 amino acids. CDR1 is MNHEY and CDR2 is SVGEGT in the germline V gene.

The V and J genes are TRBV19 and TRBJ1-1; D unclear. Germline CDR1 and CDR2: LNHDA and SQIVND (reference sequence). There are 13 residues in the CDR3. V lost 5 bases to trimming and J lost 4 bases, with 11 bases between them. The chain's CDR3 is CASSQARGTEAFF. The CDR3 DNA reads as TGTGCCAGTAGTCAGGCCCGGGGCACTGAAGCTTTCTTT.

The CDR3 DNA is TGTGCCAGCAGTTTAGGGACAGGGGGCGGACAGCCCCAGCATTTT. Translating gives CASSLGTGGGQPQHF. V is TRBV27 and J is TRBJ1-5, with 12 bases identical to TRBD1. Germline assignment: CDR1 MNHEY and CDR2 SMNVEV (reference sequence). The CDR3 consists of 15 residues. The V and J ends lost 2 bases and 7 bases, in that order; junction bases with no gene match: 3.

The rearrangement uses TRBV15 and TRBJ2-5; D is possibly TRBD1 or TRBD2 (7 bases each). With 2 bases removed from V and 4 bases from J, the gap between germline ends came to 11 bases. The CDR3 spans 14 residues. Germline CDR1 is LNHNV and CDR2 is YYDKDF (reference sequence). DNA for the CDR3: TGTGCCACCAGCAGACCAGGGGGGGCAGAGACCCAGTACTTC. This codes for CATSRPGGAETQYF.

The chain has TRBV6-5 and TRBJ2-3; D is ambiguous. In germline, CDR1 is MNHEY, CDR2 SVGAGI. V was cut by 6 bases and J by 4 bases, with 11 bases left in between. This CDR3 contains 13 residues. The chain's CDR3 is CASRSGVADTQYF. The DNA of the CDR3 is TGTGCCAGCAGGTCTGGCGTAGCAGATACGCAGTATTTT.

The V and J genes are TRBV19 and TRBJ1-4; no reliable D call. The V and J ends lost 5 bases and 3 bases respectively, with 13 bases between them. Germline lookup yields CDR1 LNHDA and CDR2 SQIVND (reference sequence). The CDR3 extends over 15 amino acids. The DNA for the CDR3 is TGTGCCAGTAGTGAAACATCGGGATCTAATGAAAAACTGTTTTTT. This encodes CASSETSGSNEKLFF. Supplemented by reference TRBV19 and TRBJ1-4, the full variable domain reads DGGITQSPKYLFRKEGQNVTLSCEQNLNHDAMYWYRQDPGQGLRLIYYSQIVNDFQKGDIAEGYSVSREKKESFPLTVTSAQKNPTAFYLCASSETSGSNEKLFFGSGTQLSVL.

This chain connects TRBV9 to TRBJ1-5, with unresolved D. The CDR3 sequence is 13 residues long. Looked up from germline, CDR1 is SGDLS and CDR2 is YYNGEE. The V gene lost 3 bases and the J gene lost 0 bases, with 4 bases spanning the gap. The CDR3 loop is CASSGDSNQPQHF. CDR3 in DNA: TGTGCCAGCAGCGGAGATAGCAATCAGCCCCAGCATTTT. The full variable domain, completed using reference TRBV9 and TRBJ1-5, is DSGVTQTPKHLITATGQRVTLRCSPRSGDLSVYWYQQSLDQGLQFLIQYYNGEERAKGNILERFSAQQFPDLHSELNLSSLELGDSALYFCASSGDSNQPQHFGDGTRLSIL.

The chain couples TRBV27 to TRBJ2-1, with 7 positions matching TRBD2. V gave up 6 bases and J gave up 7 bases; unmatched junction bases: 9. Germline lookup yields CDR1 MNHEY and CDR2 SMNVEV (reference sequence). CDR3 length: 14 amino acids. The CDR3 region is CASRIGGMVNEQFF. CDR3 nucleotide sequence: TGTGCCAGCAGGATCGGGGGGATGGTTAATGAGCAGTTCTTC.

The chain combines TRBV19 with TRBJ1-2; D unresolved. The CDR3 consists of 15 residues. With 7 bases removed from V and 2 bases from J, the gap between germline ends came to 17 bases. Germline assignment: CDR1 LNHDA and CDR2 SQIVND (reference sequence). The CDR3 here is CASTLRGYTNYGYTF. CDR3 coding DNA: TGTGCCAGTACCCTCCGCGGTTACACCAACTATGGCTACACCTTC.

The chain uses TRBV4-1 and TRBJ1-5, with 8 bases aligning to TRBD1. Germline CDR1 MGHRA, CDR2 YSYEKL. Trimming at V came to 3 bases and at J to 6 bases, leaving 4 bases not matched to a gene. The CDR3 covers 14 residues. CDR3 nucleotides: TGCGCCAGCAGCCAGCGGACAGGGTTTCAGCCCCAGCATTTT. It translates to CASSQRTGFQPQHF.

This clone was observed once. The V gene is TRBV15, the J gene TRBJ1-5; TRBD1 agrees at 10 bases. The CDR3 has 16 residues. The ends lost 9 bases at V and 6 bases at J; junction bases unmatched: 14. Germline V lookup: CDR1 LNHNV, CDR2 YYDKDF (reference sequence). Here the CDR3 DNA reads TGTGCCACTAAATCGGGACAGGGGTGGTCTGGTCAGCCCCAGCATTTT. Protein product: CATKSGQGWSGQPQHF.

The chain recombines TRBV29-1 with TRBJ2-5; perhaps TRBD2 as D (5 bases). V was clipped by 5 bases and J by 5 bases, with 18 bases between them. Per germline, CDR1 SQVTM and CDR2 ANQGSEA. The CDR3 consists of 14 residues. The CDR3 DNA follows: TGCAGCGTTTCTTGGACTTCCCGGAGGGAGACCCAGTACTTC. This sequence encodes CSVSWTSRRETQYF.

The chain joins TRBV4-1 to TRBJ2-7; D remains unclear. The germline CDR1 and CDR2 sequences are MGHRA and YSYEKL. The CDR3 covers 13 residues. V lost 1 base to trimming and J lost 9 bases, with 13 bases between them. CDR3 nucleotides: TGCGCCAGCAGCCAAGTATTTCCCAGCCGGCAGTACTTC. Encoded protein: CASSQVFPSRQYF.

The chain uses TRBV4-1 and TRBJ2-7, with TRBD2 matching 12 bases. Looked up from germline, CDR1 is MGHRA and CDR2 is YSYEKL. J lost 4 bases, V lost 1 base, and 8 bases had no gene match. This CDR3 region has 17 residues. CDR3 amino acids: CASSQGPTSGGIYEQYF. CDR3 bases: TGCGCCAGCAGCCAAGGCCCGACTAGCGGGGGAATTTACGAGCAGTACTTC.

The J gene is TRBJ2-7, the V gene TRBV9, with D perhaps TRBD1 (6 bases). The V end was cut by 3 bases, the J end by 7 bases, with 17 bases between. CDR3 length equals 14 residues. Germline V gene data show CDR1 as SGDLS and CDR2 as YYNGEE. The CDR3 nucleotides read TGTGCCAGCAGCGGACAGGTCCCTCCTAAGGAGCAGTACTTC. Residues: CASSGQVPPKEQYF.

The chain employs TRBV9 and TRBJ2-2; possible D gene TRBD1, 6 bases. The CDR3 has 13 residues. Germline loops: CDR1 SGDLS, CDR2 YYNGEE. Deletions cut 7 bases from V and 2 bases from J, with 9 bases between. The CDR3 sequence: CASQGSNTGELFF. For the CDR3, the DNA is TGTGCCAGCCAGGGGTCTAACACCGGGGAGCTGTTTTTT.

The rearrangement uses TRBV2 and TRBJ2-1; 11 bases align to TRBD2. V shed 4 bases, J shed 5 bases, and the junction held 4 bases outside the gene matches. Germline V lookup: CDR1 SNHLY, CDR2 FYNNEI. This CDR3 has 15 residues. The CDR3 here is CASSAELAGDNEQFF. For the CDR3, the DNA is TGTGCCAGCAGTGCAGAACTAGCGGGGGACAATGAGCAGTTCTTC. The full variable domain, in which reference TRBV2 and TRBJ2-1 provide the parts outside the CDR3, is EPEVTQTPSHQVTQMGQEVILRCVPISNHLYFYWYRQILGQKVEFLVSFYNNEISEKSEIFDDQFSVERPDGSNFTLKIRSTKLEDSAMYFCASSAELAGDNEQFFGPGTRLTVL.

The genes are TRBV5-1 and TRBJ1-4; D may be TRBD1 (5 bases). CDR3 length equals 14 residues. The V gene's germline CDR1 is SGHRS and CDR2 YFSETQ. The V gene lost 0 bases and the J gene lost 3 bases, with 6 bases spanning the gap. The CDR3: CASSLGQSNEKLFF. The DNA for the CDR3 is TGCGCCAGCAGCTTGGGACAGTCTAATGAAAAACTGTTTTTT.

The gene calls are TRBV27 and TRBJ1-2; TRBD1 is a possible D gene (5 bases). Germline CDR1 MNHEY, CDR2 SMNVEV (reference sequence). The CDR3 is 13 amino acids. Trimming shortened V by 3 bases and J by 8 bases, and 13 bases separated the two germline ends. The CDR3 region is CASSFIAGGGYTF. Written as DNA, the CDR3 is TGTGCCAGCAGTTTCATCGCCGGGGGAGGCTACACCTTC.

As for this clone: In the same sample, other DNA sequences code for this CDR3. The chain couples TRBV6-5 to TRBJ1-1; the D is unclear. The germline V gene encodes CDR1 MNHEY and CDR2 SVGAGI. V was trimmed by 5 bases and J by 1 base, leaving 11 bases between them. The CDR3 totals 14 residues. The CDR3 spells CASSKVTSNTEAFF. The CDR3, as DNA: TGTGCCAGCAGTAAGGTAACCTCGAACACTGAAGCTTTCTTT.

V and J are TRBV4-2 and TRBJ2-4, with 7 bases matching TRBD2. The CDR3 runs 19 residues. Germline values: CDR1 LGHNA, CDR2 YNFKEQ. V gave up 3 bases and J gave up 0 bases; unmatched junction bases: 14. The CDR3 sequence: CASSHPHNASGVAKNIQYF. CDR3 in DNA: TGTGCCAGCAGCCACCCTCATAACGCGAGCGGGGTAGCCAAAAACATTCAGTACTTC.

In its sample, this clone was seen once. The chain carries TRBV30 and TRBJ1-6, with a possible D match to TRBD1 (5 bases). From germline, CDR1 is GTSNPN and CDR2 SVGIG (reference sequence). V lost 3 bases and J lost 7, with 19 bases in between. This CDR3 comprises 16 residues. CDR3 protein: CAWRLYTGYRNSPLHF. CDR3 nucleotides: TGTGCCTGGAGGCTTTATACAGGTTATAGGAATTCACCCCTCCACTTT. Filled out from reference TRBV30 and TRBJ1-6, the complete variable domain reads SQTIHQWPATLVQPVGSPLSLECTVEGTSNPNLYWYRQAAGRGLQLLFYSVGIGQISSEVPQNLSASRPQDRQFILSSKKLLLSDSGFYLCAWRLYTGYRNSPLHFGNGTRLTVT.

The chain combines TRBV2 with TRBJ2-7; 10 nucleotides match TRBD1. The CDR3 totals 13 residues. J lost 2 bases, V lost 6 bases, and 1 base had no gene match. Germline lookup yields CDR1 SNHLY and CDR2 FYNNEI. The CDR3 loop reads CASRGTGAYEQYF. The CDR3 DNA sequence: TGTGCCAGCAGGGGGACAGGGGCCTACGAGCAGTACTTC.

V usage is TRBV18 and J usage is TRBJ1-1; D is ambiguous. The CDR3 is made up of 13 amino acids. Per germline, CDR1 KGHSH and CDR2 LQKENI. V was trimmed by 9 bases and J by 1 base, leaving 12 bases between them. Written as DNA, the CDR3 is TGTGCCAGTAAAATGGGAGGGAACACTGAAGCTTTCTTT. It specifies CASKMGGNTEAFF.

The rearrangement uses TRBV5-4 and TRBJ2-1; TRBD2 agrees at 11 bases. The V segment lost 5 bases and the J segment 7 bases; nucleotides outside the gene matches: 8. Germline-derived CDR1 and CDR2 are SGHNT and YYREEE (reference sequence). The CDR3 has 15 residues. The CDR3 DNA reads as TGTGCCAGCAGTTCTGCGGCTAGCGGGGGGAATGAGCAGTTCTTC. Translating it yields CASSSAASGGNEQFF.

The genes are TRBV6-2 or TRBV6-3 and TRBJ2-2, with D hard to call. CDR1 and CDR2 (germline): MNHEY, SVGEGT. Trimming stripped 2 bases from V and 6 bases from J, with 7 bases between. This CDR3 is 13 amino acids long. In DNA, the CDR3 is TGTGCCAGCAGTTACATATTGGCCGGGGAGCTGTTTTTT. Translated, it gives CASSYILAGELFF.

V and J are TRBV6-5 and TRBJ2-7; the D gene is possibly TRBD2 (5 bases). CDR3 length equals 14 residues. V lost 3 bases to trimming and J lost 5 bases, with 14 bases between them. The germline V gene encodes CDR1 MNHEY and CDR2 SVGAGI. The CDR3 region is CASSYSRGRDEQYF. The CDR3 DNA reads TGTGCCAGCAGTTATTCCCGGGGTCGGGACGAGCAGTACTTC.

This rearrangement joins TRBV9 to TRBJ1-1, with D tentatively TRBD1 (5 bases). In germline, CDR1 is SGDLS, CDR2 YYNGEE. Trimming pared 4 bases from V and 9 bases from J, leaving 13 bases between. The CDR3 runs 12 residues. CDR3 DNA sequence: TGTGCCAGCAGCCCCCCGCAGGGAAAAGCTTTCTTT. Its translation is CASSPPQGKAFF.

The genes are TRBV7-6 and TRBJ2-7; 7 positions match TRBD1. The CDR3 covers 16 residues. Germline CDR1 SGHVS, CDR2 FNYEAQ. The V gene end was trimmed by 1 base and the J gene end by 4 bases; junction bases not matched to a gene: 10. The DNA of the CDR3 is TGTGCCAGCAGCTTAGGGGACAGCAGTTCTTTTTACGAGCAGTACTTC. Encoded protein: CASSLGDSSSFYEQYF.

V and J are TRBV29-1 and TRBJ1-2; D is possibly TRBD1 (6 bases). CDR3 length equals 12 residues. Looked up from germline, CDR1 is SQVTM and CDR2 is ANQGSEA. V lost 0 bases and J lost 7, with 9 bases in between. CDR3 DNA sequence: TGCAGCGTTGAAGACGCCAGGGGTGGCTACACCTTC. Translated, it gives CSVEDARGGYTF.